The clone carrying this T cell receptor (beta chain) was counted a few times. The protocol was immunoSEQ multiplex PCR, while the TCRdb copy is restricted to in-frame clones and leaves out a portion. The sample carries 150,000 to 200,000 clones, roughly 87% recorded once. These data come from a study of blood T cell repertoires in COVID-19. Germline loops: CDR1 MDHEN, CDR2 SYDVKM. There are 16 residues in the CDR3. With 0 bases clipped from V and 2 bases from J, the junction kept 6 bases outside the gene matches. V usage is TRBV28 and J usage is TRBJ2-7; TRBD1 aligns across 8 bases. The receptor's source is a man in his fifties or sixties who had recovered from COVID-19. The sequenced sample consisted of PBMCs or T cells enriched from blood (not recorded which). For the CDR3, the DNA is TGTGCCAGCAGTTTATGGGACAGGGTAGGGCCCTACGAGCAGTACTTC. Translating it yields CASSLWDRVGPYEQYF. The whole variable domain, remainder taken from reference TRBV28 and TRBJ2-7, is DVKVTQSSRYLVKRTGEKVFLECVQDMDHENMFWYRQDPGLGLRLIYFSYDVKMKEKGDIPEGYSVSREKKERFSLILESASTNQTSMYLCASSLWDRVGPYEQYFGPGTRLTVT.